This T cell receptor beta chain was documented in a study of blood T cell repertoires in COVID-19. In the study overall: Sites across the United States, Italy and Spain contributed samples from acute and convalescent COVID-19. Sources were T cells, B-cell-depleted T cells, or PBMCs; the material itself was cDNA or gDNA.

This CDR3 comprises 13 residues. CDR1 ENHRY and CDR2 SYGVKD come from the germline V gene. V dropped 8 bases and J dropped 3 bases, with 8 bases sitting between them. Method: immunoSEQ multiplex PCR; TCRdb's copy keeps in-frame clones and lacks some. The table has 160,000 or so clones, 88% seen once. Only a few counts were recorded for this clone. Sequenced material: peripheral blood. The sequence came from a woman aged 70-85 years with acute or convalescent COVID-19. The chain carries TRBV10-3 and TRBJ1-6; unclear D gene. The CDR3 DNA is TGTGCCATCTCTGACATCTATAATTCACCCCTCCACTTT. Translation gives CAISDIYNSPLHF.